The entry that follows covers one T cell receptor beta chain sequence. This clone's antigen is unknown. Within one base of it there is no much larger clone, and no base qualities were kept. Library prep was done by the immunoSEQ multiplex PCR assay. This immuneACCESS table, as held by TCRdb, lists in-frame sequences with V and J called but not all clones. Of the missing ones, under half trace to an unresolved V gene in checked studies; the others have no known cause. The sample yields about 14,000 clones; nearly 90% were counted once. The leading ten clones occupy approximately 1.6% of the sample. These data come from a study of T cell repertoires and Cas9 in healthy adults listed by TCRdb under 2018. At the level of the whole study: Multi-effector potency, cytotoxicity and lineage determination within the CD4 and CD8 compartments were characterized for SpCas9-reactive T cells. This study looked at whether people already carry T cell immunity to the Streptococcus pyogenes Cas9 nuclease (SpCas9), the enzyme used in CRISPR gene editing.

Overall study results and their limits: SpCas9-reactive regulatory T cells were reported to mitigate proliferation and function of SpCas9-reactive effector T cells in vitro.

The CDR3 holds 14 amino acids from the cysteine to the phenylalanine. Of all the DNA, just the CDR3 is kept, 42 bases in frame from base 1. The germline V gene encodes CDR1 LNHDA and CDR2 SQIVND (reference sequence). Cut back by 5 bases and 10 bases, the V and J ends lie 18 bases apart. Healthy humans served as the donors. This clonotype originated in a human donor in good health. Recombination linked TRBV19 to TRBJ2-1; the D gene is perhaps TRBD1, on 5 matching bases. The specimen was Tregs (CD4+, CD25+, CD127-, CD137-, CD154-) from PBMCs; culture status not recorded. In nucleotides, the sequence is TGTGCCAGTAGTCACAGGACACCCGCCGGGGAGCAGTTCTTC. Its translation reads: CASSHRTPAGEQFF.